The 25 T cell receptor beta chains in this list originate from one sample, sequenced in a study of shared clonotypes between healthy human individuals (dated by TCRdb to 2018 to 2020). Libraries were made using the immunoSEQ multiplex PCR assay. In TCRdb, the immuneACCESS table is reduced to in-frame sequences with V and J assigned. These tables do not hold every clone; where another copy was compared, an unresolved V gene accounts for under half, and the others remain unexplained. The sample table shows hundreds of thousands of clones, and around 95% are seen once. The top ten constitute 0.11% of the sample. CD8 naive samples were obtained by positive selection for CCR7 among CD45RO-negative cells, yielding a CD45RA+CCR7+ population from which TemRA cells were excluded. The sample was naive CD8+ T cells sorted from blood. Reading the label with the study, this specimen's cell subset or site is: CD45RA+CCR7+. These receptor sequences come from a woman aged 30 to 39 in good health.

The gene calls are TRBV11-2 and TRBJ2-5; D tentatively fits TRBD1 or TRBD2 (5 bases each). V gave up 2 bases and J gave up 4 bases, with 17 bases separating them. CDR1 and CDR2 from the germline V gene are SGHAT and FQNNGV. This CDR3 spans 16 amino acids. The CDR3 here is CASSLRSSRDPETQYF. CDR3 sequence (DNA): TGTGCCAGCAGCTTAAGGTCGTCCAGGGACCCAGAGACCCAGTACTTC.

The rearrangement joins TRBV7-9 to TRBJ2-4; TRBD2 matches at 11 bases. Germline V CDR1 and CDR2: SEHNR, FQNEAQ (reference sequence). The CDR3 covers 19 residues. The V segment lost 5 bases and the J segment 0 bases; nucleotides outside the gene matches: 12. The DNA for the CDR3 is TGTGCCAGCAGCCCGCCACTAGCGGGAGCCGTATTAGCCAAAAACATTCAGTACTTC. It is translated as CASSPPLAGAVLAKNIQYF.

The V call is TRBV7-8, the J call TRBJ2-7; D is ambiguous. V lost 5 bases and J lost 2, with 10 bases in between. Germline V gene data show CDR1 as SGHVS and CDR2 as FQNEAQ. The CDR3 runs 13 residues. Written as DNA, the CDR3 is TGTGCCAGCAGCGACGGGCCTACCTACGAGCAGTACTTC. Its translation is CASSDGPTYEQYF. The full variable domain, with the rest looked up from reference TRBV7-8 and TRBJ2-7, is GAGVSQSPRYKVAKRGQDVALRCDPISGHVSLFWYQQALGQGPEFLTYFQNEAQLDKSGLPSDRFFAERPEGSVSTLKIQRTQQEDSAVYLCASSDGPTYEQYFGPGTRLTVT.

J is TRBJ1-4 and V is TRBV28; D is ambiguous. This CDR3 contains 14 residues. Trimming cost V 3 bases and J 3 bases, with 8 bases left between them. Germline lookup yields CDR1 MDHEN and CDR2 SYDVKM. The CDR3 region is CASSFRLANEKLFF. The DNA of the CDR3 is TGTGCCAGCAGTTTCAGGCTAGCTAATGAAAAACTGTTTTTT.

On this clone: The identical CDR3 is also encoded by other nucleotide sequences in the sample. The CDR3 DNA sequence: TGTGCCAGCAGCGCTAGCGGAAGCTCCTACAATGAGCAGTTCTTC. Its protein is CASSASGSSYNEQFF. The chain uses TRBV7-9 and TRBJ2-1; TRBD2 matches 7 bases. The V gene end was trimmed by 5 bases and the J gene end by 0 bases; junction bases not matched to a gene: 4. The germline V gene encodes CDR1 SEHNR and CDR2 FQNEAQ (reference sequence). CDR3 length: 15 residues.

V usage is TRBV28 and J usage is TRBJ2-7; TRBD2 agrees at 8 bases. The CDR3 loop spans 14 amino acids. V shed 6 bases, J shed 5 bases, and the junction held 9 bases outside the gene matches. From germline, CDR1 is MDHEN and CDR2 SYDVKM. In nucleotides, the CDR3 is TGTGCCAGCAGGACATACCGGGGGGGCGACGAGCAGTACTTC. Residues: CASRTYRGGDEQYF.

This clone was counted once. V gene TRBV15 combines with J gene TRBJ2-6, with D possibly matching TRBD2 (7 bases). The V end lost 0 bases, the J end lost 3 bases, and 27 bases lay between the germline ends. Germline lookup yields CDR1 LNHNV and CDR2 YYDKDF (reference sequence). This CDR3 comprises 22 residues. The CDR3 spells CATSRDLVGGASTGSGANVLTF. CDR3 in DNA: TGTGCCACCAGCAGAGATCTGGTGGGGGGGGCCTCTACAGGTAGTGGGGCCAACGTCCTGACTTTC.

The rearrangement joins TRBV28 to TRBJ2-7; a weak D match, TRBD1 (5 bases). CDR1 is MDHEN, CDR2 SYDVKM, per germline. The CDR3 runs 15 residues. V lost 5 bases, J lost 4 bases, and 18 bases lay in between. Here the CDR3 DNA reads TGTGCCAGCAGTCACCTTACCAGGGTGGGATACGAGCAGTACTTC. Amino acids: CASSHLTRVGYEQYF.

With respect to this clone: Different DNA sequences within this sample yield the same CDR3. The V and J genes are TRBV27 and TRBJ2-7; D is uncertain. The V gene's germline CDR1 is MNHEY and CDR2 SMNVEV (reference sequence). The germline V and J ends were trimmed by 3 bases and 3 bases, with 9 bases remaining between them. The CDR3 runs to 13 residues. The CDR3 DNA reads as TGTGCCAGCAGTTTGGGCCAGTACTACGAGCAGTACTTC. Its translation: CASSLGQYYEQYF.

The J gene is TRBJ2-7, the V gene TRBV29-1; D not certain. V lost 2 bases to trimming and J lost 1 base, with 6 bases between them. This CDR3 spans 12 amino acids. Germline CDR1 is SQVTM and CDR2 is ANQGSEA. The chain's CDR3 is CSVEIGSYEQYF. The CDR3 DNA follows: TGCAGCGTTGAAATAGGGTCCTACGAGCAGTACTTC.

The chain is built from TRBV5-6 and TRBJ2-7; 11 nucleotides line up with TRBD2. The CDR3 sequence is 19 residues long. Germline CDR1 SGHDT, CDR2 YYEEEE. The junction had 21 bases not matched to a gene; V was cut back by 6 bases and J by 4 bases. The CDR3 protein is CASTPGLAARRLHTYEQYF. The CDR3 DNA follows: TGTGCCAGCACCCCGGGACTAGCGGCCCGGCGGCTTCATACATACGAGCAGTACTTC.

The chain recombines TRBV5-1 with TRBJ2-7, with D possibly matching TRBD1 (5 bases). The CDR3 covers 13 residues. V lost 0 bases, J lost 3 bases, and 7 bases lay in between. Germline CDR1 SGHRS, CDR2 YFSETQ. CDR3 DNA: TGCGCCAGCAGCTTGGGACAGTTCTACGAGCAGTACTTC. Translating it yields CASSLGQFYEQYF.

CDR3 in amino acids: CASSDSSLQGFENTGELFF. Here the CDR3 DNA reads TGTGCCAGCAGTGACTCGAGCCTCCAGGGGTTTGAGAACACCGGGGAGCTGTTTTTT. The genes are TRBV6-4 and TRBJ2-2; tentative D call: TRBD1 (6 bases). Germline CDR1 is MRHNA and CDR2 is SNTAGT. The CDR3 extends over 19 amino acids. Trimming left V 0 bases short and J 1 base short, with 18 bases between.

The chain employs TRBV27 and TRBJ2-7, with 7 bases lining up with TRBD1. Per germline, CDR1 MNHEY and CDR2 SMNVEV (reference sequence). The length of the CDR3 is 15 residues. V lost 5 bases to trimming and J lost 0 bases; unmatched junction nucleotides: 7. CDR3 sequence: CASSLGGGSSYEQYF. CDR3 DNA sequence: TGTGCCAGCAGTCTAGGGGGCGGTAGCTCCTACGAGCAGTACTTC.

In DNA, the CDR3 is TGTGCCAGCAGTTTGGGGACTAGGGACTACGAGCAGTACTTC. It codes for CASSLGTRDYEQYF. The chain employs TRBV27 and TRBJ2-7; 8 positions agree with TRBD2. Trimming cost V 3 bases and J 3 bases; bases outside gene matches: 4. Germline V lookup: CDR1 MNHEY, CDR2 SMNVEV (reference sequence). CDR3 length equals 14 residues.

J is TRBJ1-4 and V is TRBV15, with D uncertain. The CDR3 covers 13 residues. Germline lookup yields CDR1 LNHNV and CDR2 YYDKDF (reference sequence). V dropped 1 base and J dropped 5 bases, with 5 bases sitting between them. The CDR3 reads CATSRVSNEKLFF. The CDR3 DNA reads as TGTGCCACCAGCAGAGTTTCCAATGAAAAACTGTTTTTT.

This sequence joins TRBV5-6 and TRBJ2-1; perhaps D is TRBD1 or TRBD2 (5 bases each). Trimming stripped 4 bases from V and 1 base from J, with 18 bases between. CDR3 length: 17 amino acids. Germline lookup yields CDR1 SGHDT and CDR2 YYEEEE. CDR3 sequence: CASSPRDLGVSYNEQFF. The CDR3 DNA sequence: TGTGCCAGCAGCCCTCGCGACCTGGGGGTTTCCTACAATGAGCAGTTCTTC.

The chain has TRBV27 and TRBJ2-5; 10 positions agree with TRBD2. Trimming took 3 bases from V and 5 from J; bases not matched to a gene: 6. The CDR3 loop spans 15 amino acids. The V gene's germline CDR1 is MNHEY and CDR2 SMNVEV (reference sequence). CDR3 protein: CASSLSSGSFETQYF. CDR3 sequence (DNA): TGTGCCAGCAGTTTGTCTAGCGGGAGTTTCGAGACCCAGTACTTC.

The rearrangement joins TRBV10-2 to TRBJ2-7; TRBD1 is a possible D gene (5 bases). Trimming cost V 8 bases and J 0 bases, with 8 bases left between them. The CDR3 totals 12 residues. Per the germline V gene, CDR1 is WSHSY and CDR2 is SAAADI. The DNA for the CDR3 is TGCGCCAGCGTAGGGGACTCCTACGAGCAGTACTTC. Translated, it gives CASVGDSYEQYF.

CDR3: CAISSSSFDEQFF. The CDR3 nucleotides are TGTGCCATCAGCAGTTCCTCTTTCGATGAGCAGTTCTTC. V is TRBV10-3 and J is TRBJ2-1; D remains ambiguous. This CDR3 has 13 amino acids. Germline V CDR1 and CDR2: ENHRY, SYGVKD. Trimming took 6 bases from V and 8 from J, leaving 14 bases between them.

In this sample, this clone turned up a few times. The chain couples TRBV19 to TRBJ2-7, with 12 nucleotides matching TRBD1. Trimming at V came to 3 bases and at J to 7 bases, leaving 4 bases not matched to a gene. The CDR3 loop spans 14 amino acids. Per germline, CDR1 LNHDA and CDR2 SQIVND (reference sequence). CDR3 in DNA: TGTGCCAGTAGTATGGGACAGGGGGCGCAGGAGCAGTACTTC. Protein: CASSMGQGAQEQYF.

Remarks on this clone: Other nucleotide sequences in the sample specify the same CDR3. The rearrangement links TRBV5-4 to TRBJ2-5; tentatively, D is TRBD2 (5 bases). This CDR3 region has 13 residues. V gave up 3 bases and J gave up 1 base, with 7 bases separating them. CDR1 and CDR2 (germline): SGHNT, YYREEE (reference sequence). This chain's CDR3 is CASSWESQETQYF. The CDR3 nucleotides read TGTGCCAGCAGCTGGGAGTCCCAAGAGACCCAGTACTTC.

This chain joins TRBV28 and TRBJ2-7; 8 positions match TRBD2. The J segment lost 0 bases and the V segment lost 6 bases, leaving 4 bases of the junction unmatched. The CDR3 length is 14 residues. Germline V gene data show CDR1 as MDHEN and CDR2 as SYDVKM. The CDR3 here is CASSERGSSYEQYF. CDR3 nucleotide sequence: TGTGCCAGCAGCGAGCGGGGGAGCTCCTACGAGCAGTACTTC.

The gene calls are TRBV7-9 and TRBJ2-3, with 9 bases aligning to TRBD2. The germline gives CDR1 SEHNR, CDR2 FQNEAQ (reference sequence). V was clipped by 0 bases and J by 1 base; unmatched bases: 2. The CDR3 extends over 16 amino acids. The CDR3 coding sequence is TGTGCCAGCAGCTTAGCGGCGGGAGGGCGCACAGATACGCAGTATTTT. Translating it yields CASSLAAGGRTDTQYF. Full variable domain (outside the CDR3, taken from reference TRBV7-9 and TRBJ2-3): DTGVSQNPRHKITKRGQNVTFRCDPISEHNRLYWYRQTLGQGPEFLTYFQNEAQLEKSRLLSDRFSAERPKGSFSTLEIQRTEQGDSAMYLCASSLAAGGRTDTQYFGPGTRLTVL.

The rearrangement links TRBV28 to TRBJ2-3, with 11 nucleotides matching TRBD2. Germline-derived CDR1 and CDR2 are MDHEN and SYDVKM. CDR3 length: 14 residues. The J segment lost 3 bases and the V segment lost 6 bases, leaving 2 bases of the junction unmatched. The CDR3 sequence is CASRGLAETDTQYF. In nucleotides, the CDR3 is TGTGCCAGCAGGGGACTAGCGGAAACAGATACGCAGTATTTT.